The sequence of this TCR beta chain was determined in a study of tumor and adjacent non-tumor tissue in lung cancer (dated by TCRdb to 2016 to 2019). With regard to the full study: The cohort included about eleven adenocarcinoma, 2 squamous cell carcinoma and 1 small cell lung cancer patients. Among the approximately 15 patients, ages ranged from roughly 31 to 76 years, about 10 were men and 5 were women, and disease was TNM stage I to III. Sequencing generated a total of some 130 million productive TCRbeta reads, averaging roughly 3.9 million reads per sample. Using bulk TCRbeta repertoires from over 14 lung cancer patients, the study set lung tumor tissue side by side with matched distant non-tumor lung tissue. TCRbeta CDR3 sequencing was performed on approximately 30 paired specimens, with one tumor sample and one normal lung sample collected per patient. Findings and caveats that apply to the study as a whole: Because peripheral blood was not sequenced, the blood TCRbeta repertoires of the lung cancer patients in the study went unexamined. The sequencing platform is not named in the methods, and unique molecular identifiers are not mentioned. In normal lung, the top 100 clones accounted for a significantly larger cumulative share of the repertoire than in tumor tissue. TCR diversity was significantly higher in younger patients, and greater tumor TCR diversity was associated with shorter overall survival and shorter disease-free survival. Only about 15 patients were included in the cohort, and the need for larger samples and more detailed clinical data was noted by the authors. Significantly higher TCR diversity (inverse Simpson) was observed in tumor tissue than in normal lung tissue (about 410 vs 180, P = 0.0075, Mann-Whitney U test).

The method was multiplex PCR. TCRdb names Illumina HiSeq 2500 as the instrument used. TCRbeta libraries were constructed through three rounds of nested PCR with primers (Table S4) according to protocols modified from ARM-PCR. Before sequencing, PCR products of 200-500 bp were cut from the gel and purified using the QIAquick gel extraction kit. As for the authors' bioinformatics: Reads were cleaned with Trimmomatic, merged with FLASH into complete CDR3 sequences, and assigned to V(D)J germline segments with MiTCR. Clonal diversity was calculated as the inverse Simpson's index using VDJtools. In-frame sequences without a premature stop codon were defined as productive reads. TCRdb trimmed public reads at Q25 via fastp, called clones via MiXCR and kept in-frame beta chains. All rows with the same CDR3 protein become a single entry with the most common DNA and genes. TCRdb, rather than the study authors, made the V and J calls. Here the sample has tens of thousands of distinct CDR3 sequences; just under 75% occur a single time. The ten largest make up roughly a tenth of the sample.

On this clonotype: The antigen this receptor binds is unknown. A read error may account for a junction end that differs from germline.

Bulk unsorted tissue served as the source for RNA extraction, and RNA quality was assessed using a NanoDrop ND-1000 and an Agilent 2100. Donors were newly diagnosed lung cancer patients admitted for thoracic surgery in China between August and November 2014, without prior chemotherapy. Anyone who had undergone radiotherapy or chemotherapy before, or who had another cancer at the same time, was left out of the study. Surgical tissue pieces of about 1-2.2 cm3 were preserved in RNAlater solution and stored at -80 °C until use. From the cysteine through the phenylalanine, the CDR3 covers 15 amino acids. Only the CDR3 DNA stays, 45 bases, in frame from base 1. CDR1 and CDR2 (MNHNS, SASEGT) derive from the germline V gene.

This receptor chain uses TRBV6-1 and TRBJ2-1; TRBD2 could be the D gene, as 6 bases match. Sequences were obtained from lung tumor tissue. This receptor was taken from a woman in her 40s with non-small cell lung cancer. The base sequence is TGTGCCATCAGTGAGGAGGGTCTAGATGACAATGAGCAGTTCTTC. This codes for CAISEEGLDDNEQFF.